A selection of T cell receptor beta chains follows, all from one sample in a study of T-cell reconstitution after alpha-beta-depleted transplantation in children. Via MiXCR, TCRdb re-called the PCR reads, giving one row per CDR3 protein. Among hundreds of thousands of distinct CDR3 sequences listed, 13% were seen once. The source was PBMCs, mostly from graft donor cells, collected 360 days after TCRalphabeta/CD19-depleted stem cell transplant. Every receptor here comes from a male patient younger than 18 who had a stem cell transplant for acute myeloid leukemia, so the T cells may come from the graft donor. CDR3s include the opening cysteine and the closing phenylalanine or tryptophan. Fields, in order: D gene, J gene, clone size, V gene, CDR3 DNA, CDR3 protein. A D gene is named only where the DNA matches it firmly. The size of a clone is reported for some rows only, either as once, few or many, or as a class for expanded clones.

>TRBD2|TRBJ2-1|many|TRBV5-1
TGCGCCAGCAGCTCGGGACTAGCGAGTGAGCAGTTCTTC
CASSSGLASEQFF
>TRBD1|TRBJ2-3|few|TRBV20-1
TGCAGTGCTAGAGTTCCCGGGACAGACACAGATACGCAGTATTTT
CSARVPGTDTDTQYF
>NA|TRBJ2-7|NA|TRBV20-1
TGCAGTGCTAGATTCCGGAGCTCCTACGAGCAGTACTTC
CSARFRSSYEQYF
>NA|TRBJ2-7|few|TRBV11-1
TGTGCCAGCAGCATACTCCGACGGGACAAACCTTACGAGCAGTACTTC
CASSILRRDKPYEQYF
>TRBD2|TRBJ2-7|NA|TRBV6-2/TRBV6-3
TGTGCCAGCAGCCCTAGACCCAGCGGGGTGCTCTACGAGCAGTACTTC
CASSPRPSGVLYEQYF
>NA|TRBJ2-7|many|TRBV9
TGTGCCAGCAGCGTATCAGGGGACCCCTACGAGCAGTACTTC
CASSVSGDPYEQYF
>TRBD2|TRBJ2-1|many|TRBV6-2/TRBV6-3
TGTGCCAGCACCCGCGGGACTACTTACAATGAGCAGTTCTTC
CASTRGTTYNEQFF
>TRBD2|TRBJ2-7|NA|TRBV14
TGTGCCAGCAGCCAAGAGACTAGCGGCTACGAGCAGTACTTC
CASSQETSGYEQYF
>NA|TRBJ2-5|many|TRBV12-3/TRBV12-4
TGTGCCAGCAGTTTAACCAGGGGCGGACGAGAGACCCAGTACTTC
CASSLTRGGRETQYF
>TRBD1|TRBJ2-7|many|TRBV4-2
TGTGCCAGCAGCCAGGTGACAGGGCCCTACGAGCAGTACTTC
CASSQVTGPYEQYF
>NA|TRBJ2-2|NA|TRBV6-5
TGTGCCAGCAGTTTCTTTAGCAACACCGGGGAGCTGTTTTTT
CASSFFSNTGELFF
>NA|TRBJ1-5|NA|TRBV4-3
TGCGCCAGCAGCCGCAAAGTTCGCCAGCCCCAGCATTTT
CASSRKVRQPQHF
>TRBD1|TRBJ2-6|many|TRBV10-3
TGTGCCATCAGTCCAACAGGGGGTCCCCTCTCTGGGGCCAACGTCCTGACTTTC
CAISPTGGPLSGANVLTF
>TRBD2|TRBJ2-5|NA|TRBV7-9
TGTGCCAGCAGCTTAGCCGTACTAGCGGGAGGGCAAGAGACCCAGTACTTC
CASSLAVLAGGQETQYF
>TRBD1|TRBJ1-6|NA|TRBV4-3
TGCGCCAGCAGCGGACAGGGGGATCCCAATTCACCCCTCCACTTT
CASSGQGDPNSPLHF
>NA|TRBJ2-7|NA|TRBV4-3
TGCGCCAGCAGCCAAGATGTGGCCTCGGAGCAGTACTTC
CASSQDVASEQYF
>NA|TRBJ2-2|few|TRBV7-6
TGTGCCAGCAGCTTAAATCCCAACCCTACCGGGGAGCTGTTTTTT
CASSLNPNPTGELFF
>TRBD1|TRBJ1-5|NA|TRBV29-1
TGCAGCGTCCCTACAGGGGTTGGGCAGCCCCAGCATTTT
CSVPTGVGQPQHF
>NA|TRBJ2-2|few|TRBV24-1
TGTGCTGCGAGGGGGTCCGGCACCGGGGAGCTGTTTTTT
CAARGSGTGELFF
>TRBD1|TRBJ2-7|many|TRBV29-1
TGCAGCGCCGGGACAGGGGGTTCGTACGAGCAGTACTTC
CSAGTGGSYEQYF
>TRBD2|TRBJ2-5|few|TRBV20-1
TGCAGTGCTACCATACTAGCGGGAGCCCCAGAGACCCAGTACTTC
CSATILAGAPETQYF
>NA|TRBJ2-7|NA|TRBV7-2
TGTGCCAGCAGCTTTAACGGTCGCTCCTACGAGCAGTACTTC
CASSFNGRSYEQYF
>NA|TRBJ2-1|many|TRBV18
TGTGCCAGCTCACCACTACGGTCGGATTACAATGAGCAGTTCTTC
CASSPLRSDYNEQFF
>NA|TRBJ2-7|many|TRBV7-8
TGTGCCAGCAGCCCTGATCGGTGGAGCCTTTTCTACGAGCAGTACTTC
CASSPDRWSLFYEQYF
>NA|TRBJ2-7|NA|TRBV12-3/TRBV12-4
TGTGCCAGCAGTTTAGGCCGGGTTCCCTACGAGCAGTACTTC
CASSLGRVPYEQYF
>NA|TRBJ1-1|many|TRBV6-6
TGTGCCAGCATTACAGGGAGTAACACTGAAGCTTTCTTT
CASITGSNTEAFF
>NA|TRBJ2-5|NA|TRBV7-2
TGTGCCAGCAGCTTAGTCTACAAAGGAGGGCGGGAGACCCAGTACTTC
CASSLVYKGGRETQYF
>TRBD2|TRBJ2-1|few|TRBV7-7
TGTGCTAGCAGCTTAGGTGGTCTAGCGGGGGAGGAGCAGTTCTTC
CASSLGGLAGEEQFF
>NA|TRBJ2-5|few|TRBV20-1
TGCAGTGCTACGATATTCCCTGGGACCCAGTACTTC
CSATIFPGTQYF
>NA|TRBJ2-7|NA|TRBV1
TGCACCAGCAGCCAAGTTCCACAGGCCCCTGGTAGCGGGAGGGCCGTCGAGCAGTACTTC
CTSSQVPQAPGSGRAVEQYF
>NA|TRBJ2-7|NA|TRBV12-3/TRBV12-4
TGTGCCAGCAGTTTCCTCCACGAGCAGTACTTC
CASSFLHEQYF
>NA|TRBJ2-1|NA|TRBV18
TGTGCCAGCTCACCAAAGTCCCAAGGTCCCAATGAGCAGTTCTTC
CASSPKSQGPNEQFF
>NA|TRBJ2-4|many|TRBV3-1
TGTGCCAGCAGCCCCACAGGAGCTCTAGCCAAAAACATTCAGTACTTC
CASSPTGALAKNIQYF
>NA|TRBJ2-1|NA|TRBV2
TGTGCCAGCAGTGACGAACAGGGTCGTTTTCAAGCCTACAATGAGCAGTTCTTC
CASSDEQGRFQAYNEQFF
>NA|TRBJ2-7|few|TRBV5-5
TGTGCCAGCAGCACATCGGACCTTGTGAGGCCCCACCCCGACGAGCAGTACTTC
CASSTSDLVRPHPDEQYF
>NA|TRBJ2-1|NA|TRBV6-6
TGTGCCAGCGTAACGGGAGCCCACAATGAGCAGTTCTTC
CASVTGAHNEQFF
>NA|TRBJ2-1|few|TRBV28
TGTGCCAGCAGGGAGGGGGTAACCTACAATGAGCAGTTCTTC
CASREGVTYNEQFF
>TRBD1|TRBJ2-7|few|TRBV29-1
TGCAGCGTTGAACAGGGGGTCTACGAGCAGCACTTC
CSVEQGVYEQHF
>NA|TRBJ2-3|few|TRBV10-3
TGTGCCACCTCGATGGGGGCGGATACGCAGTATTTT
CATSMGADTQYF
>NA|TRBJ1-6|NA|TRBV30
TGTGCCTGGAGTGTACCCATGGACAGTATTTCACCCCTCCACTTT
CAWSVPMDSISPLHF
>NA|TRBJ2-7|NA|TRBV20-1
TGCAGTGCTAGAGACAGGACCTCCGGGGGTGAGCAGTACTTC
CSARDRTSGGEQYF
>NA|TRBJ2-6|many|TRBV11-1
TGTGCCAGCAGCTTAGGTTATTACCGAACGGACTCTGGGGCCAACGTCCTGACTTTC
CASSLGYYRTDSGANVLTF
>NA|TRBJ2-3|NA|TRBV20-1
TGCAGTGCTAGAGGAAGTGGAGGGTCAGATACGCAGTATTTT
CSARGSGGSDTQYF
>TRBD1|TRBJ1-2|few|TRBV28
TGTGCCAGCCATGGGACAGTCTATGGCTACACCTTC
CASHGTVYGYTF
>TRBD2|TRBJ2-1|few|TRBV5-1
TGCGCCAGCAGCTTGCCCAGGGGGCCAACTAGCGGGAGGTCCCATGAGCAGTTCTTC
CASSLPRGPTSGRSHEQFF